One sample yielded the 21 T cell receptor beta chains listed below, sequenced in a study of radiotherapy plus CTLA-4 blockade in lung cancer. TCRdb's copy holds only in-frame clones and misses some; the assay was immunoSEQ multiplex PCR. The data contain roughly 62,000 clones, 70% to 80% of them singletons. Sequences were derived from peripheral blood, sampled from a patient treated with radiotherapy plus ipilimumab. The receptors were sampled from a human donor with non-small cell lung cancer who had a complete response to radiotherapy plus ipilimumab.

The CDR3 is CASSPSGQREAFF. CDR3 DNA sequence: TGTGCCAGCTCACCATCTGGACAGCGTGAAGCTTTCTTT. The chain recombines TRBV18 with TRBJ1-1; weak D call: TRBD1 (6 bases). Germline CDR1 KGHSH, CDR2 LQKENI. The V end lost 2 bases, the J end lost 7 bases, and 11 bases lay between the germline ends. The CDR3 is 13 amino acids. Full variable domain (remainder filled in from reference TRBV18 and TRBJ1-1): NAGVMQNPRHLVRRRGQEARLRCSPMKGHSHVYWYRQLPEEGLKFMVYLQKENIIDESGMPKERFSAEFPKEGPSILRIQQVVRGDSAAYFCASSPSGQREAFFGQGTRLTVV.

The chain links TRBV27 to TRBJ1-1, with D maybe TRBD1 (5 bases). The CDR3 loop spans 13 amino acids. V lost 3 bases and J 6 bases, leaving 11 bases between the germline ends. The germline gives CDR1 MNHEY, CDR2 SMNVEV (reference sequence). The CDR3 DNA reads TGTGCCAGCAGTTTGTGGGGGTCGGCTGAAGCTTTCTTT. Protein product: CASSLWGSAEAFF.

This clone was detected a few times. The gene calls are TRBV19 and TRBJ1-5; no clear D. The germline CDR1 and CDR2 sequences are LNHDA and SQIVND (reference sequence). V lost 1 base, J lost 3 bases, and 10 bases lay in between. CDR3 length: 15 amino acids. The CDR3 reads CASSIVGRNNQPQHF. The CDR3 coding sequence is TGTGCCAGTAGTATAGTGGGGAGGAACAATCAGCCCCAGCATTTT.

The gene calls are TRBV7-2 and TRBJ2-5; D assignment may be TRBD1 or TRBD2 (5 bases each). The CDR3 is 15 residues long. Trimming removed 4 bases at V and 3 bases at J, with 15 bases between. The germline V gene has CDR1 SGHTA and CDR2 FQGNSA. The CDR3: CASSSPGTAKETQYF. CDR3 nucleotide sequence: TGTGCCAGCAGCTCGCCCGGGACGGCAAAAGAGACCCAGTACTTC.

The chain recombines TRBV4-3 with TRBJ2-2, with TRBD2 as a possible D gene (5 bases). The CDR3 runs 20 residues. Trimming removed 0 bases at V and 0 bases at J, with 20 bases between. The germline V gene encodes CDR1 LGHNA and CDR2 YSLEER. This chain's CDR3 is CASSQDLQTSGSANTGELFF. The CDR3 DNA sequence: TGCGCCAGCAGCCAAGATCTACAGACCTCTGGGAGCGCGAACACCGGGGAGCTGTTTTTT.

CDR3 protein: CASSQENRGLELFF. Written as DNA, the CDR3 is TGCGCCAGCAGCCAAGAAAACAGGGGGCTGGAGCTGTTTTTT. The V and J genes are TRBV4-1 and TRBJ2-2; 9 bases align to TRBD1. V gave up 0 bases and J gave up 10 bases; unmatched junction bases: 3. This CDR3 spans 14 amino acids. Germline V CDR1 and CDR2: MGHRA, YSYEKL.

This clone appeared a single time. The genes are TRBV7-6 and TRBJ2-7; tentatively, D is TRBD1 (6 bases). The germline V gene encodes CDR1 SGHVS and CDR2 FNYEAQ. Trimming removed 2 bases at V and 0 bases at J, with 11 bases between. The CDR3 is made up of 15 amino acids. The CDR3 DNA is TGTGCCAGCAGCTTAATGGACAGCTCCTCCTACGAGCAGTACTTC. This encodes CASSLMDSSSYEQYF.

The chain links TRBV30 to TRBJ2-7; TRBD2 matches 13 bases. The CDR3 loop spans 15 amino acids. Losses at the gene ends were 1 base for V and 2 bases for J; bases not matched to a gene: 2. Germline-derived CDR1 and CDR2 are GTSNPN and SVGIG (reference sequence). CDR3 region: CAWSGGLAGPYEQYV. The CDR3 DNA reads TGTGCCTGGAGTGGGGGACTAGCGGGGCCCTACGAGCAGTACGTC.

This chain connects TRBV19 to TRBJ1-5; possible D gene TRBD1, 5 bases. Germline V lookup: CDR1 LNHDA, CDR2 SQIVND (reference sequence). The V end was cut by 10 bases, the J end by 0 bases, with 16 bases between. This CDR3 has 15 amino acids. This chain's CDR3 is CATQDTPNSNQPQHF. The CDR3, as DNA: TGTGCCACTCAGGACACGCCCAATAGCAATCAGCCCCAGCATTTT.

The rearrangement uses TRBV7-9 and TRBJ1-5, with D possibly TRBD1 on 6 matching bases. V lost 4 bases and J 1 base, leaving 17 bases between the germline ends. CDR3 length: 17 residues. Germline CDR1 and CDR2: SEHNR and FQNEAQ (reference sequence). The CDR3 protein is CASSSSRGGGSNQPQHF. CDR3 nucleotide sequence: TGTGCCAGCAGCTCTTCTCGGGGAGGGGGGAGCAATCAGCCCCAGCATTTT.

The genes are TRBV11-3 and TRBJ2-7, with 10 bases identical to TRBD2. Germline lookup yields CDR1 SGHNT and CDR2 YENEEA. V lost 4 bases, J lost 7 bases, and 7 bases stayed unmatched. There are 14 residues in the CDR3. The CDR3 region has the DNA TGTGCCAGCAGCTCAGCGGGAGGGACCGGGGAGCAGTACGTC. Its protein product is CASSSAGGTGEQYV.

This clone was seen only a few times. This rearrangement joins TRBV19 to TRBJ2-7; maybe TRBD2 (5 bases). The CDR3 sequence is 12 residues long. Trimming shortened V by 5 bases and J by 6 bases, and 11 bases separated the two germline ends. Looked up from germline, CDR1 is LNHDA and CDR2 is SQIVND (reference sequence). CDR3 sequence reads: CASSAGGTEQYV. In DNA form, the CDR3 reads TGTGCCAGTAGTGCTGGAGGTACCGAGCAGTACGTC.

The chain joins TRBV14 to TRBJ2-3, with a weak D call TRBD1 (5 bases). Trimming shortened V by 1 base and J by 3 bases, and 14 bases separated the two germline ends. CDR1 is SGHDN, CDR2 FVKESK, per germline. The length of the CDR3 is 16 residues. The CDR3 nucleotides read TGTGCCAGCAGCCAAGGTTCAGGGATGAAGACAGATACGCAGTATTTT. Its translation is CASSQGSGMKTDTQYF.

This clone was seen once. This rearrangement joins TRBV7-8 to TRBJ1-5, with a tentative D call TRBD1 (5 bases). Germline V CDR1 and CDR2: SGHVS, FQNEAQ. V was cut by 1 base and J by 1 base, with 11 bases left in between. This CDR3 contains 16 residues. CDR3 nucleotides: TGTGCCAGCAGCTTAGTAACGGGGGTAAGCAATCAGCCCCAGCATTTT. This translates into CASSLVTGVSNQPQHF.

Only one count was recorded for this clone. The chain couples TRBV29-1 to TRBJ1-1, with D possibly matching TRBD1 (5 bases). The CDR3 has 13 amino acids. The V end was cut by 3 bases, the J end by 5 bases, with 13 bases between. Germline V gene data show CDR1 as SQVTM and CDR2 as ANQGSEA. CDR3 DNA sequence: TGCAGCGTTGACCCAGGTGGGGCTACTGAAGCTTTCTTT. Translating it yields CSVDPGGATEAFF.

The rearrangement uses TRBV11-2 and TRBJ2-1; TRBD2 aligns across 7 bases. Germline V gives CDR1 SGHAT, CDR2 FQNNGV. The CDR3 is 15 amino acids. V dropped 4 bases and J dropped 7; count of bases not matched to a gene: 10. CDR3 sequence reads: CASSSGAGVVNEQFF. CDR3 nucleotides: TGTGCCAGCAGCTCCGGGGCGGGAGTAGTTAATGAGCAGTTCTTC. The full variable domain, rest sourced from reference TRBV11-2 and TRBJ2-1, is EAGVAQSPRYKIIEKRQSVAFWCNPISGHATLYWYQQILGQGPKLLIQFQNNGVVDDSQLPKDRFSAERLKGVDSTLKIQPAKLEDSAVYLCASSSGAGVVNEQFFGPGTRLTVL.

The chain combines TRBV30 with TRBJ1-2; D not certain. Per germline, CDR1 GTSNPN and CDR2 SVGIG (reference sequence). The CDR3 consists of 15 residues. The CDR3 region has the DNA TGTGTTATATTGACCCCCCAGACTACTAACTATGGCTACACCTTC. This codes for CVILTPQTTNYGYTF.

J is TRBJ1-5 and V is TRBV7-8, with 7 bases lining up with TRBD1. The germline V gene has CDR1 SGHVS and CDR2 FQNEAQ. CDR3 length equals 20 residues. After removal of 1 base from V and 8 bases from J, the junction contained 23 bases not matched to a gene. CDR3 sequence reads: CASSLEVHLPIGGAGEPQHF. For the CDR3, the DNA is TGTGCCAGCAGCTTAGAGGTTCACCTACCCATAGGGGGCGCCGGGGAGCCCCAGCATTTT.

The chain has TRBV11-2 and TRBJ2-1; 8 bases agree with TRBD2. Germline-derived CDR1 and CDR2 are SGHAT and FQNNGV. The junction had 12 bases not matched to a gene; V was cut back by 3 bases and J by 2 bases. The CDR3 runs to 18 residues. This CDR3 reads CASSFANPGLAPYNEQFF. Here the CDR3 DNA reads TGTGCCAGCAGCTTCGCCAACCCTGGACTAGCACCCTACAATGAGCAGTTCTTC.

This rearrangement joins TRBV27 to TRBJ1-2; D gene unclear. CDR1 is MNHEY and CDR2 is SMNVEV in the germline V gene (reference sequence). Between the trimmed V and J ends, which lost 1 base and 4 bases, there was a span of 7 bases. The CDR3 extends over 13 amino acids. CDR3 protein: CASSLFGSYGYTF. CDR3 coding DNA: TGTGCCAGCAGTTTATTCGGATCCTATGGCTACACCTTC.

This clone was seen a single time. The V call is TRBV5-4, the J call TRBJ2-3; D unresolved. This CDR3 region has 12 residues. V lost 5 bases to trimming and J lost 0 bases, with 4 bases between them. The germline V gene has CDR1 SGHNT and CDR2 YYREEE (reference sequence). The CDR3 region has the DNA TGTGCCAGCAGGTATAGCACAGATACGCAGTATTTT. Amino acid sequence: CASRYSTDTQYF.